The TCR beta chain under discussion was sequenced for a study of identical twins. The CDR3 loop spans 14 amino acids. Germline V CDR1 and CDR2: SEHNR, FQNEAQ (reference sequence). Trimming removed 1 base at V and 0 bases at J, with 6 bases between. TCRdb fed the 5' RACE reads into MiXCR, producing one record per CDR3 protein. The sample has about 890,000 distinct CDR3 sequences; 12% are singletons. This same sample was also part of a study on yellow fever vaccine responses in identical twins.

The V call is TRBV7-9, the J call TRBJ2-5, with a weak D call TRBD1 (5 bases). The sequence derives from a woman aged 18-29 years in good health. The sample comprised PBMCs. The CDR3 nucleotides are TGTGCCAGCAGCTTAGAACAGGACCAAGAGACCCAGTACTTC. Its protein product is CASSLEQDQETQYF. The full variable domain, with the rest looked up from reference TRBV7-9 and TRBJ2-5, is DTGVSQNPRHKITKRGQNVTFRCDPISEHNRLYWYRQTLGQGPEFLTYFQNEAQLEKSRLLSDRFSAERPKGSFSTLEIQRTEQGDSAMYLCASSLEQDQETQYFGPGTRLLVL.